This T cell receptor beta chain originates from a study of Ad26.COV2.S vaccination and SARS-CoV-2 variants. The CDR3 is made up of 12 amino acids. The germline V gene has CDR1 MDHEN and CDR2 SYDVKM. Trimming shortened V by 2 bases and J by 7 bases, and 8 bases separated the two germline ends. As to treatment: some 19 received Ad26.COV2.S at low or high dose, single or two shots; several received placebo; per-sample allocation not given. Samples analyzed were those drawn on day 63 after the first vaccine or placebo injection. Sequencing used immunoSEQ multiplex PCR; TCRdb keeps in-frame clones, though not all of them. Here the sample spans about 350,000 clones, around 89% being singletons.

The material sequenced was peripheral blood, taken in a trial of Ad26.COV2.S vaccine versus placebo. The receptor was derived from a person between 18 and 65 years old who received the Ad26.COV2.S COVID-19 vaccine or a placebo. J is TRBJ1-1 and V is TRBV28; D is ambiguous. CDR3 sequence: CASSLVAFEAFF. CDR3 nucleotide sequence: TGTGCCAGCAGTTTAGTGGCCTTTGAAGCTTTCTTT. Filled out from reference TRBV28 and TRBJ1-1, the complete variable domain reads DVKVTQSSRYLVKRTGEKVFLECVQDMDHENMFWYRQDPGLGLRLIYFSYDVKMKEKGDIPEGYSVSREKKERFSLILESASTNQTSMYLCASSLVAFEAFFGQGTRLTVV.